The 23 T cell receptor beta chains listed next were all sequenced from one sample in a study of cytomegalovirus exposure and HLA in healthy donors. In the PCR, 60 Vbeta and 13 Jbeta primers were used. Profiled with immunoSEQ multiplex PCR; TCRdb holds only in-frame clones, not every one. The sample records approximately 220,000 clones, 65% to 85% being singletons. Material: PBMCs. The receptors shown here come from a boy aged 2 to 10 in good health and CMV-seronegative.

This clone has a single count. This rearrangement joins TRBV28 to TRBJ1-2, with TRBD1 matching over 8 bases. There are 14 residues in the CDR3. CDR1 and CDR2 (germline): MDHEN, SYDVKM. Unmatched junction bases numbered 7, after V lost 2 bases and J lost 8 bases. The CDR3 sequence is CASSLGQAGGGYTF. In DNA form, the CDR3 reads TGTGCCAGCAGTTTAGGGCAGGCAGGGGGCGGCTACACCTTC.

The chain carries TRBV23-1 and TRBJ2-3; D gene uncertain. TRBV23-1 counts as an open reading frame of uncertain function. This CDR3 is 16 amino acids long. V lost 2 bases, J lost 4 bases, and 16 bases lay in between. CDR3 DNA: TGCGCCAGCAGTCAAAATGATAGCAGTTATGCAGATACGCAGTATTTT. Amino acid sequence: CASSQNDSSYADTQYF.

This rearrangement joins TRBV27 to TRBJ2-2; weak D call: TRBD1 (6 bases). V lost 5 bases, J lost 8 bases, and 9 bases lay in between. Germline lookup yields CDR1 MNHEY and CDR2 SMNVEV (reference sequence). This CDR3 region has 12 residues. CDR3 nucleotides: TGTGCCAGCAGTCCAGGGGCGGGGGAGCTGTTTTTT. The encoded protein is CASSPGAGELFF.

This chain links TRBV5-6 with TRBJ2-1; possibly TRBD2 for D (5 bases). Trimming shortened V by 0 bases and J by 0 bases, and 10 bases separated the two germline ends. CDR1 SGHDT and CDR2 YYEEEE come from the germline V gene. There are 16 residues in the CDR3. This chain's CDR3 is CASSLGGRFSYNEQFF. CDR3 DNA: TGTGCCAGCAGCTTGGGCGGGCGGTTCTCCTACAATGAGCAGTTCTTC.

J is TRBJ1-5 and V is TRBV6-1, with D maybe TRBD1 (5 bases). V shed 0 bases and J shed 0 bases, with 9 bases lying between them. The CDR3 sequence is 16 residues long. Germline CDR1 reads MNHNS; CDR2 reads SASEGT. The CDR3 loop is CASSEAGTYSNQPQHF. CDR3 coding DNA: TGTGCCAGCAGTGAAGCCGGGACTTATAGCAATCAGCCCCAGCATTTT.

The rearrangement joins TRBV10-1 to TRBJ2-1; TRBD2 aligns across 7 bases. The CDR3 sequence is 15 residues long. CDR1 and CDR2 from the germline V gene are WNHNN and SYGVQD (reference sequence). V gave up 4 bases and J gave up 5 bases; unmatched junction bases: 8. The CDR3 loop is CASSVTGGRNNEQFF. CDR3 DNA: TGCGCCAGCAGTGTTACGGGAGGACGAAACAATGAGCAGTTCTTC.

The rearrangement joins TRBV2 to TRBJ1-5; 9 bases map to TRBD1. V lost 5 bases to trimming and J lost 2 bases; unmatched junction nucleotides: 1. From germline, CDR1 is SNHLY and CDR2 FYNNEI. The CDR3 has 14 residues. The CDR3: CASSWDRGNQPQHF. The CDR3 coding sequence is TGTGCCAGCAGTTGGGACAGGGGCAATCAGCCCCAGCATTTT. The full variable domain, completed using reference TRBV2 and TRBJ1-5, is EPEVTQTPSHQVTQMGQEVILRCVPISNHLYFYWYRQILGQKVEFLVSFYNNEISEKSEIFDDQFSVERPDGSNFTLKIRSTKLEDSAMYFCASSWDRGNQPQHFGDGTRLSIL.

The V and J genes are TRBV15 and TRBJ2-5, with a weak D call TRBD2 (6 bases). CDR3 length: 17 amino acids. Germline lookup yields CDR1 LNHNV and CDR2 YYDKDF (reference sequence). V was cut by 0 bases and J by 4 bases, with 18 bases left in between. CDR3 sequence reads: CATSRDNIPQGGETQYF. In nucleotides, the CDR3 is TGTGCCACCAGCAGAGATAACATTCCTCAGGGAGGAGAGACCCAGTACTTC.

This CDR3 is CAWSNTLSYNEQFF. The CDR3 DNA follows: TGTGCCTGGTCCAATACACTATCCTACAATGAGCAGTTCTTC. J is TRBJ2-1 and V is TRBV30, with unresolved D. Germline-derived CDR1 and CDR2 are GTSNPN and SVGIG (reference sequence). The CDR3 runs 14 residues. V was clipped by 5 bases and J by 1 base, with 12 bases between them.

The chain links TRBV19 to TRBJ2-3; a weak D match, TRBD1 (7 bases). The V and J ends lost 5 bases and 4 bases respectively, with 16 bases between them. Germline CDR1 LNHDA, CDR2 SQIVND (reference sequence). This CDR3 comprises 15 residues. This CDR3 reads CASSPQGGDADTQYF. For the CDR3, the DNA is TGTGCCAGTAGTCCCCAGGGGGGCGACGCAGATACGCAGTATTTT.

As to this clone: The junction departs from germline at one end; a sequencing error may be responsible. DNA of the CDR3: TGTGCCAGCAGTAGTCCTAGGAGAAAGGGGTCCTACGAGCAGTGCTTC. Its protein product is CASSSPRRKGSYEQCF. V and J are TRBV25-1 and TRBJ2-7; D perhaps matches TRBD1 (5 bases). The CDR3 is 16 amino acids. Germline CDR1 reads MGHDK; CDR2 reads SYGVNS.

Of note for this clone: One end of the junction varies from germline; a read error may be responsible. The rearrangement joins TRBV9 to TRBJ2-3, with 9 bases fitting TRBD2. Germline V gene sequence: CDR1 SGDLS, CDR2 YYNGEE. CDR3 length: 14 amino acids. The CDR3 nucleotides read TGTGCCAGCAGAGCAGGGACTAGCACGGATACGCAGTATTTT. Its translation is CASRAGTSTDTQYF.

The rearrangement uses TRBV2 and TRBJ2-3; D is unresolved. V was trimmed by 3 bases and J by 3 bases, leaving 7 bases between them. The CDR3 is made up of 13 amino acids. CDR1 SNHLY and CDR2 FYNNEI come from the germline V gene. The CDR3 protein is CASSEWATDTQYF. DNA of the CDR3: TGTGCCAGCAGTGAGTGGGCTACAGATACGCAGTATTTT.

CDR3 protein: CASSLQNEQFF. The CDR3 region has the DNA TGCGCCAGCAGCCTTCAGAATGAGCAGTTCTTC. The rearrangement joins TRBV4-1 to TRBJ2-1; no clear D gene. From germline, CDR1 is MGHRA and CDR2 YSYEKL. The CDR3 extends over 11 amino acids. Between the trimmed V and J ends, which lost 4 bases and 7 bases, there was a span of 5 bases.

The chain employs TRBV5-1 and TRBJ2-1; 8 positions match TRBD1. CDR1 and CDR2 (germline): SGHRS, YFSETQ. This CDR3 spans 13 amino acids. Losses at the gene ends were 7 bases for V and 4 bases for J; bases not matched to a gene: 4. Here the CDR3 DNA reads TGCGCCAGCCGGACAGGGTCTTACAATGAGCAGTTCTTC. Protein product: CASRTGSYNEQFF.

The V and J genes are TRBV11-2 and TRBJ1-3; 7 bases match TRBD1. Germline CDR1 reads SGHAT; CDR2 reads FQNNGV. The CDR3 is made up of 15 amino acids. V trimming: 0 bases; J trimming: 3 bases; junction bases outside the gene matches: 2. CDR3 protein: CASSLETGSGNTIYF. The CDR3 DNA sequence: TGTGCCAGCAGCTTAGAGACAGGGAGTGGAAACACCATATATTTT. The whole variable domain, remainder taken from reference TRBV11-2 and TRBJ1-3, is EAGVAQSPRYKIIEKRQSVAFWCNPISGHATLYWYQQILGQGPKLLIQFQNNGVVDDSQLPKDRFSAERLKGVDSTLKIQPAKLEDSAVYLCASSLETGSGNTIYFGEGSWLTVV.

This chain joins TRBV10-3 and TRBJ1-1, with 10 bases fitting TRBD1. The CDR3 sequence is 16 residues long. Germline V gene data show CDR1 as ENHRY and CDR2 as SYGVKD. J gave up 5 bases and V 0 bases, and 6 bases lay outside the gene matches. The CDR3 spells CAISESGTGEATEAFF. The CDR3 nucleotides read TGTGCCATCAGTGAGTCGGGGACAGGGGAAGCGACTGAAGCTTTCTTT.

This chain uses TRBV6-1 with TRBJ2-1; no definite D call. The V and J ends lost 4 bases and 5 bases respectively, with 9 bases between them. Germline lookup yields CDR1 MNHNS and CDR2 SASEGT. The CDR3 spans 13 residues. CDR3 amino acids: CASSVGPDNEQFF. The CDR3 DNA reads TGTGCCAGCAGTGTGGGCCCCGACAATGAGCAGTTCTTC.

The J gene is TRBJ2-2, the V gene TRBV6-1; perhaps TRBD1 as D (6 bases). CDR1 and CDR2 (germline): MNHNS, SASEGT. Between the trimmed V and J ends, which lost 1 base and 6 bases, there was a span of 12 bases. CDR3 size: 15 residues. CDR3 loop: CASSEVGRGAGELFF. Written as DNA, the CDR3 is TGTGCCAGCAGTGAAGTAGGCAGGGGAGCCGGGGAGCTGTTTTTT.

The chain joins TRBV10-1 to TRBJ2-6, with D possibly matching TRBD1 (5 bases). The CDR3 has 17 amino acids. Trimming cost V 2 bases and J 0 bases, with 11 bases left between them. The germline V gene has CDR1 WNHNN and CDR2 SYGVQD (reference sequence). The CDR3 DNA is TGCGCCAGCAGTGAGCCGGACACTCACTCTGGGGCCAACGTCCTGACTTTC. The encoded protein is CASSEPDTHSGANVLTF.

The rearrangement joins TRBV1 to TRBJ1-1. TRBV1 is tagged as a pseudogene. The CDR3 has 18 amino acids. The CDR3 loop is CTSSQEWEKVTEPPEAFF. CDR3 sequence (DNA): TGCACCAGCAGCCAAGAATGGGAGAAGGTGACTGAGCCGCCTGAAGCTTTCTTT.

The V call is TRBV19, the J call TRBJ2-5; TRBD2 matches at 10 bases. CDR1 is LNHDA and CDR2 is SQIVND in the germline V gene (reference sequence). The CDR3 has 14 residues. V lost 9 bases, J lost 2 bases, and 6 bases stayed unmatched. The CDR3, as DNA: TGTGCCAGCCCAACTAGCGGGATGCAAGAGACCCAGTACTTC. Amino acids: CASPTSGMQETQYF.

CDR3 region: CAWSGDDRVVAGELFF. The CDR3 bases are TGTGCCTGGAGTGGGGACGACAGGGTAGTCGCCGGGGAGCTGTTTTTT. The V gene is TRBV30, the J gene TRBJ2-2, with 7 bases aligning to TRBD1. Looked up from germline, CDR1 is GTSNPN and CDR2 is SVGIG (reference sequence). V shed 1 base, J shed 6 bases, and the junction held 11 bases outside the gene matches. The CDR3 consists of 16 residues.